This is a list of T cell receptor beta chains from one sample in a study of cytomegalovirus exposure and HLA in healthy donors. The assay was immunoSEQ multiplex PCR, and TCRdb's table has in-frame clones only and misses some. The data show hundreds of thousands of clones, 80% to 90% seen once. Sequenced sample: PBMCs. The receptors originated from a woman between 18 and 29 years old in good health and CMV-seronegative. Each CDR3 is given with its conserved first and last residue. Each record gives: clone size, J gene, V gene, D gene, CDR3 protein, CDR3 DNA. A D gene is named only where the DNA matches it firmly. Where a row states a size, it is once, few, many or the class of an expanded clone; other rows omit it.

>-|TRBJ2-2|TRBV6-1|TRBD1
CASKPGQGGRELFF
TGTGCCAGCAAACCAGGACAGGGGGGACGGGAGCTGTTTTTT
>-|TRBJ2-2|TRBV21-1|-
CATEDRGTGELFF
TGTGCCACGGAAGACAGAGGCACCGGGGAGCTGTTTTTT
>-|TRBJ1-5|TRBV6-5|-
CASGLQGNQPQHF
TGTGCCAGCGGCCTACAGGGCAATCAGCCCCAGCATTTT
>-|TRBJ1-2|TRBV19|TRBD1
CASSILLSGGYGYTF
TGTGCCAGTAGTATACTACTTTCAGGGGGCTATGGCTACACCTTC
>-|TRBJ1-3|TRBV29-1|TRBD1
CSVGQGATGNTIYF
TGCAGCGTAGGACAGGGGGCGACTGGAAACACCATATATTTT
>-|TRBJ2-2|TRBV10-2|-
CASRNTGSPGELFF
TGCGCCAGCAGGAACACAGGGTCCCCCGGGGAGCTGTTTTTT
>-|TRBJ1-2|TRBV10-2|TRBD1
CASSEVRGRVAGYTF
TGCGCCAGCAGTGAAGTCAGGGGGCGAGTTGCTGGCTACACCTTC
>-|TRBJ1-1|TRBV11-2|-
CASSPLRQLNTEAFF
TGTGCCAGCAGCCCCCTCCGACAGCTTAACACTGAAGCTTTCTTT
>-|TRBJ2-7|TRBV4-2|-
CASSQEGDSRYEQYF
TGTGCCAGCAGCCAAGAGGGAGACTCACGATACGAGCAGTACTTC
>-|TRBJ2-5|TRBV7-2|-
CASSLVQFQETQYF
TGTGCCAGCAGCTTAGTCCAATTCCAAGAGACCCAGTACTTC
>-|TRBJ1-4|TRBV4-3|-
CASSQEGGWEKLFF
TGCGCCAGCAGCCAAGAGGGGGGTTGGGAAAAACTGTTTTTT
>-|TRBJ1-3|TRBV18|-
CASSDQGTFGNTIYF
TGTGCCAGCTCAGATCAGGGAACCTTTGGAAACACCATATATTTT
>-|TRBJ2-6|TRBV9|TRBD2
CASSENPRTAGAGSGANVLTF
TGTGCCAGCAGCGAAAACCCCCGCACAGCGGGAGCGGGTTCGGGGGCCAACGTCCTGACTTTC
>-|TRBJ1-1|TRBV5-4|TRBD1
CASSSGTGLGTEAFF
TGTGCCAGCAGCTCGGGGACAGGGCTGGGCACTGAAGCTTTCTTT
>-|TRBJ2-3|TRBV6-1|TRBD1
CASSETGGDTQYF
TGTGCCAGCAGTGAAACAGGGGGAGATACGCAGTATTTT
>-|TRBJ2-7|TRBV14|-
CASSQDKSGRRQYF
TGTGCCAGCAGCCAAGATAAATCAGGGAGGCGCCAGTACTTC
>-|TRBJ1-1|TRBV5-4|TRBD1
CASSRDRGLDTEAFF
TGTGCCAGCAGCCGCGACAGGGGGCTTGATACTGAAGCTTTCTTT
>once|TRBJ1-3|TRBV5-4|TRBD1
CATGDRGQGNTIYF
TGTGCCACCGGAGACAGGGGGCAAGGAAACACCATATATTTT
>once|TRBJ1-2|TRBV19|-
CASSASGEVTTGYTF
TGTGCCAGTAGTGCCTCGGGGGAAGTAACGACGGGCTACACCTTC
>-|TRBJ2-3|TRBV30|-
CAWSEMLEDTQYF
TGTGCCTGGAGCGAGATGTTAGAAGATACGCAGTATTTT
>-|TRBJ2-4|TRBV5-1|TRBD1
CASSPGQANTKNIQYF
TGCGCCAGCAGCCCGGGACAGGCGAACACCAAAAACATTCAGTACTTC
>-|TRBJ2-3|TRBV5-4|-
CASSSGLAGPTDTQYF
TGTGCCAGCAGCTCCGGACTCGCGGGGCCCACAGATACGCAGTATTTT
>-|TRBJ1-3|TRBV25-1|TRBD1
CASRRGEGQGGKNTIYF
TGTGCCAGCAGGAGGGGAGAGGGACAGGGAGGGAAAAACACCATATATTTT
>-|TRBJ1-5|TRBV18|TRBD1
CASSPTGNDQPQHF
TGTGCCAGCTCTCCGACAGGGAATGATCAGCCCCAGCATTTT
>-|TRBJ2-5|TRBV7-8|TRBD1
CASSQGTGGKTQYF
TGTGCCAGCAGCCAAGGGACAGGGGGGAAGACCCAGTACTTC
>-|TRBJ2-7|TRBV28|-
CASSPLPPIEGEQYF
TGTGCCAGCAGTCCGCTCCCCCCAATTGAGGGCGAGCAGTACTTC
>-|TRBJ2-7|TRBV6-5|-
CASSYSGVSYEQYF
TGTGCCAGCAGTTACTCAGGGGTCTCCTACGAGCAGTACTTC
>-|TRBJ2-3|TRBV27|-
CASSLNPGGESSTDTQYF
TGTGCCAGCAGTTTGAACCCGGGTGGTGAGAGTAGCACAGATACGCAGTATTTT
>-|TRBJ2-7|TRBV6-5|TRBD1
CASSYGTGGAKQYF
TGTGCCAGCAGTTACGGGACAGGGGGCGCGAAGCAGTACTTC
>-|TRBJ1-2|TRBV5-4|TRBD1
CASSYQGVYYGYTF
TGTGCCAGCAGCTATCAGGGGGTTTACTATGGCTACACCTTC
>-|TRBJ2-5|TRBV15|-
CATSRGLQETQYF
TGTGCCACCAGCAGAGGTCTCCAAGAGACCCAGTACTTC
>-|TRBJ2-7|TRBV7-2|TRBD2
CVAGTGTSGYEQYF
TGTGTAGCAGGAACCGGGACTAGCGGTTACGAGCAGTACTTC
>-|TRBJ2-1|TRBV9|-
CASSTSNEQFF
TGTGCCAGCAGCACATCCAATGAGCAGTTCTTC
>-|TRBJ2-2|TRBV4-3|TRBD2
CASSQLGLAHSNTGELFF
TGCGCCAGCAGCCAGCTCGGACTAGCCCATTCGAACACCGGGGAGCTGTTTTTT
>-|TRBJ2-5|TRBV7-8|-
CASSRSRATFQETQYF
TGTGCCAGCAGCCGCTCGCGGGCAACCTTCCAAGAGACCCAGTACTTC
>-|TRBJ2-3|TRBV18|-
CASSPRGRGGTDTQYF
TGTGCCAGCTCACCACGAGGCAGGGGGGGCACAGATACGCAGTATTTT
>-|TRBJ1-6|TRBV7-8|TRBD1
CASSMDRGSPLHF
TGTGCCAGCAGCATGGACAGGGGGTCACCCCTCCACTTT